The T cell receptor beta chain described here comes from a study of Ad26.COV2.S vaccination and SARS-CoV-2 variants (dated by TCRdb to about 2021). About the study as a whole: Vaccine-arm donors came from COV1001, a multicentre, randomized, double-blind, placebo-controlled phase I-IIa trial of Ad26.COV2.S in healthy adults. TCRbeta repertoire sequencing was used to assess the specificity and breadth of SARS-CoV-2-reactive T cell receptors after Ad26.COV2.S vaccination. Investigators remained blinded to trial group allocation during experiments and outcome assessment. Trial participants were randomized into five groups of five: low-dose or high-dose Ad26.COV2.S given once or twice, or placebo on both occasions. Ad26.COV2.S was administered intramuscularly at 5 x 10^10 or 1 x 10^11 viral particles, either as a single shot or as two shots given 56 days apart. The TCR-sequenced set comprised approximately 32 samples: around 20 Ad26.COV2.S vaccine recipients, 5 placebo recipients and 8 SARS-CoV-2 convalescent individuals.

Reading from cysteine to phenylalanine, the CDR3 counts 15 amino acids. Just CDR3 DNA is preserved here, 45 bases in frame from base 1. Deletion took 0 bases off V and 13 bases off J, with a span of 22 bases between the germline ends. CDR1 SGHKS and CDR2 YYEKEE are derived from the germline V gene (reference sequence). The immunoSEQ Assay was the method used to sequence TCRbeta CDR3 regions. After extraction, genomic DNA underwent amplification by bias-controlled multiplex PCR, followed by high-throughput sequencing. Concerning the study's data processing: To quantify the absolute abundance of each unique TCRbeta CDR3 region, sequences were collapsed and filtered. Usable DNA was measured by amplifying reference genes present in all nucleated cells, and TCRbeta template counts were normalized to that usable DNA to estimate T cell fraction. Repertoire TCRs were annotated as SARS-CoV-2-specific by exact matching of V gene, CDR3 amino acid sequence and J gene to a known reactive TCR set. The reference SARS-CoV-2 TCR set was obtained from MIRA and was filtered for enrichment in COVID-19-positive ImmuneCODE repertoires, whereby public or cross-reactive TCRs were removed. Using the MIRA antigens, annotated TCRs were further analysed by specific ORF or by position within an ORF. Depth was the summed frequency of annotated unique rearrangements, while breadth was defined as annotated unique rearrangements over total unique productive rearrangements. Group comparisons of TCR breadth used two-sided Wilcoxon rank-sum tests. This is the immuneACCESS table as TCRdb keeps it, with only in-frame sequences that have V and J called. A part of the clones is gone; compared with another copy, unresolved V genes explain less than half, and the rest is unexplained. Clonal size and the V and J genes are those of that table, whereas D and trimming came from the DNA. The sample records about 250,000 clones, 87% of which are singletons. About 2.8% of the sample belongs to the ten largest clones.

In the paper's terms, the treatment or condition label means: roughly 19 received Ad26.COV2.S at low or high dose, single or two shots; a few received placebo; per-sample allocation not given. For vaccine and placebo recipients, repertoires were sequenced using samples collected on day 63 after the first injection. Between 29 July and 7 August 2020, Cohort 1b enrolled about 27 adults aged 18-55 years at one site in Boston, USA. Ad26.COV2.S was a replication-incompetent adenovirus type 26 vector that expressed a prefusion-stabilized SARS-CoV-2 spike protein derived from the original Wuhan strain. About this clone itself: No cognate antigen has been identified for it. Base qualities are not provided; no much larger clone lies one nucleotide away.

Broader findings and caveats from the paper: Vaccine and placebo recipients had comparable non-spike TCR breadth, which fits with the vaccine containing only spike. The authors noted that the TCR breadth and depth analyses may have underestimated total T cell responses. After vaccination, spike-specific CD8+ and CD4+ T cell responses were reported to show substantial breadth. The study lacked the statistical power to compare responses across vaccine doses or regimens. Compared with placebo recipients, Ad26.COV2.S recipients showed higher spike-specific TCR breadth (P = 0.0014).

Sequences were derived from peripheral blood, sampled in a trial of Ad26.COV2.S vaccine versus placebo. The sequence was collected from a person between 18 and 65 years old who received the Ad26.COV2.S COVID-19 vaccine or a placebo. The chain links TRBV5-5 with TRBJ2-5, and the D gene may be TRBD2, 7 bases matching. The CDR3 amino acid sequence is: CASSLGAGANKGPYF. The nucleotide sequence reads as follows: TGTGCCAGCAGCTTGGGGGCGGGGGCCAATAAGGGTCCGTACTTC. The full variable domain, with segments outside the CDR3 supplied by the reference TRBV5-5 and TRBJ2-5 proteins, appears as DAGVTQSPTHLIKTRGQQVTLRCSPISGHKSVSWYQQVLGQGPQFIFQYYEKEERGRGNFPDRFSARQFPNYSSELNVNALLLGDSALYLCASSLGAGANKGPYFGPGTRLLVL.